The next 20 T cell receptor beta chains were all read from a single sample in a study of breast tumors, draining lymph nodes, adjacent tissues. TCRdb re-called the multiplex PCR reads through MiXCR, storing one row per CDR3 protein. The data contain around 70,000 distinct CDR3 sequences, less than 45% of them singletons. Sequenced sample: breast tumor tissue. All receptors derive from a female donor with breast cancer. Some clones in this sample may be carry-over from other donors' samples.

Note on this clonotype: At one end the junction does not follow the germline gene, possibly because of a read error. The CDR3 nucleotides are TGCAGTGCCCCGACAGGGAACACCGGGGAGAACCAGTACTTC. It is translated as CSAPTGNTGENQYF. The rearrangement joins TRBV20-1 to TRBJ2-5; 7 nucleotides match TRBD1. The CDR3 consists of 14 residues. Germline CDR1 is DFQATT and CDR2 is SNEGSKA (reference sequence).

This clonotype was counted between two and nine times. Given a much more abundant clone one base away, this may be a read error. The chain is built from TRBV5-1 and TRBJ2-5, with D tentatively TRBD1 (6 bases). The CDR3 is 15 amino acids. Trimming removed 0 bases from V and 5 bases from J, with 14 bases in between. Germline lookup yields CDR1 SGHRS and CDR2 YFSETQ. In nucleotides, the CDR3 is TGCGCCAGCAGCTTGGCGAGGGGGACACACGAGACCCAGTACTTC. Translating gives CASSLARGTHETQYF.

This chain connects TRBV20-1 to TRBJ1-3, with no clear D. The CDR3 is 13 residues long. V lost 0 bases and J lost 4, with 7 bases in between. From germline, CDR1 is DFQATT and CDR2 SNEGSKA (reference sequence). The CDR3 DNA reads TGCAGTGCTAGAGAGAGGGTCGGAAACACCATATATTTT. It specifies CSARERVGNTIYF.

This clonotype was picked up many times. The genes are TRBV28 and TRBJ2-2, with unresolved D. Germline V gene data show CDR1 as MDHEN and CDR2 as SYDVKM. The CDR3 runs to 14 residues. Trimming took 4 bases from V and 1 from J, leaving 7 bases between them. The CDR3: CASSYPGNTGELFF. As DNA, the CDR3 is TGTGCCAGCAGTTATCCAGGGAACACCGGGGAGCTGTTTTTT.

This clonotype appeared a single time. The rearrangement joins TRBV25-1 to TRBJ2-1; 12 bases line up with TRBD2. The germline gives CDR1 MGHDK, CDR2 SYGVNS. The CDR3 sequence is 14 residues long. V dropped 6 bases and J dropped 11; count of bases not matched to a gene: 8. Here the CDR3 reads CASSSRLAGDKQFF. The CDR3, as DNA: TGTGCCAGCAGCTCTAGACTAGCGGGGGATAAGCAGTTCTTC.

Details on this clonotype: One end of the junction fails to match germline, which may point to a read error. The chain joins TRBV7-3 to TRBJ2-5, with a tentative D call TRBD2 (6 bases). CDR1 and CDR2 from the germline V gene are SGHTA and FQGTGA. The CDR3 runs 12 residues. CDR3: CASSSGVETQHF. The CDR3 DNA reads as TGTGCCAGCAGTTCGGGAGTGGAGACCCAGCACTTC.

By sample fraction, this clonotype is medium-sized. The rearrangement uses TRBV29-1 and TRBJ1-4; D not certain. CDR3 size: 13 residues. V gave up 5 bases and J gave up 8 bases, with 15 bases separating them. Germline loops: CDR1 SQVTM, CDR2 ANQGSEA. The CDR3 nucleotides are TGCAGCGTTCGGAGGGCTGGTGGCGAAAAACTGTTTTTT. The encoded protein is CSVRRAGGEKLFF.

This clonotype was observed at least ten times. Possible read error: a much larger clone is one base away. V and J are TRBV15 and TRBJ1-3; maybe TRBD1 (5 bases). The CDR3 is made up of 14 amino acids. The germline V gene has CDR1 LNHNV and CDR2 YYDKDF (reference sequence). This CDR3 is CATSRQGSGNTTYF. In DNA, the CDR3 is TGTGCCACCAGCAGGCAGGGATCTGGAAACACCACATATTTT.

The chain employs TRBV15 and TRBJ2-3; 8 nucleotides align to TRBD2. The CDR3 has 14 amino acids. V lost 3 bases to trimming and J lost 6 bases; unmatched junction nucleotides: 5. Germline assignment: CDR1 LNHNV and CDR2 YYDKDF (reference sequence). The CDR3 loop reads CATSSSGDPDTQYF. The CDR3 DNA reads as TGTGCCACCAGCAGTAGCGGGGATCCGGATACGCAGTATTTT.

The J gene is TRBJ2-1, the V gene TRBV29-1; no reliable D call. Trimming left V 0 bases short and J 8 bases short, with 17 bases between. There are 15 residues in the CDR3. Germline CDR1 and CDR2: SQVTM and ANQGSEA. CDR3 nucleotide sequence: TGCAGCGTTGAAGAAGCAGTAGCAGCCCTCCATGAGCAGTTCTTC. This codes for CSVEEAVAALHEQFF.

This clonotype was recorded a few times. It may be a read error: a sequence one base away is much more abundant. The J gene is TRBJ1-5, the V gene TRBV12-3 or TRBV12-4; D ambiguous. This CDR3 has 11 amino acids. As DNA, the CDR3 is TGTGCTAGTGGTTTCGGGGAGCCCCAGCATTTT. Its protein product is CASGFGEPQHF.

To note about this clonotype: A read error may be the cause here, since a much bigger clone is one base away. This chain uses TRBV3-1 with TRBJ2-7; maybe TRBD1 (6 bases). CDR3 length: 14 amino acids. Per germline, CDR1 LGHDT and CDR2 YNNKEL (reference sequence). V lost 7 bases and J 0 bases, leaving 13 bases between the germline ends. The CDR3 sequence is CASTKLGASYEQYF. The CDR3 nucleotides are TGTGCCAGCACTAAATTGGGGGCCTCCTACGAGCAGTACTTC.

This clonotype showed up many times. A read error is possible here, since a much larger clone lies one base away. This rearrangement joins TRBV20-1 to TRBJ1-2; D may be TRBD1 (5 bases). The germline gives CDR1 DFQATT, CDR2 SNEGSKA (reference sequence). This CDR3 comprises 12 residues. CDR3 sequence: CSAPRGARGSTF. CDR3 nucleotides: TGCAGTGCCCCGCGAGGCGCGAGGGGCTCCACCTTC.

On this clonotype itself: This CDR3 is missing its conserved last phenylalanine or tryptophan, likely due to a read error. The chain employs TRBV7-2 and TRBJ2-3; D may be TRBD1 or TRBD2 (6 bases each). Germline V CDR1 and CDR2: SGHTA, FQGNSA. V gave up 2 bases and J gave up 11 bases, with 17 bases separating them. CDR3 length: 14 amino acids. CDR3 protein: CASSLRGARTEQYL. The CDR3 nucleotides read TGTGCCAGCAGCTTAAGGGGGGCAAGGACTGAGCAGTATCTT.

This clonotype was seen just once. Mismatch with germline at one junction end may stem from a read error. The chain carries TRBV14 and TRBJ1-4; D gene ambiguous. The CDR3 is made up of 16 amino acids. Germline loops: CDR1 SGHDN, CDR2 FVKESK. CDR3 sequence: CAGSQFLGSEGEELFF. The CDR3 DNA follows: TGTGCCGGCAGCCAATTCTTAGGGTCAGAGGGTGAAGAACTGTTTTTT.

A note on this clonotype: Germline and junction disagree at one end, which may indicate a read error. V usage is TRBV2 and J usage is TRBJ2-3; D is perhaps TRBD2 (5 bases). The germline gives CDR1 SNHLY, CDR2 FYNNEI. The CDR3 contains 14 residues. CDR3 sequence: CATSIGVLYNEQYF. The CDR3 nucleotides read TGTGCCACCAGTATCGGGGTACTATACAATGAGCAGTATTTT.

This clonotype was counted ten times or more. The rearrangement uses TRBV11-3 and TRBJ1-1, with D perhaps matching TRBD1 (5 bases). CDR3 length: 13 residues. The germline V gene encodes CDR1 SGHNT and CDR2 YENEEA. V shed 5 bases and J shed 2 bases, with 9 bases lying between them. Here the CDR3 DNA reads TGTGCCAGCAGCCCCACAGGCAACACTGAAGCTTTCTTT. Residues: CASSPTGNTEAFF.

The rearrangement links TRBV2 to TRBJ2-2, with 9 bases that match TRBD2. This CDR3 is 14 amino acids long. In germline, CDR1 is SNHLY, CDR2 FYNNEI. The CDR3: CAREDRGGAGELFF. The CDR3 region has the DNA TGTGCTAGAGAGGACCGCGGGGGGGCCGGGGAGCTGTTTTTT.

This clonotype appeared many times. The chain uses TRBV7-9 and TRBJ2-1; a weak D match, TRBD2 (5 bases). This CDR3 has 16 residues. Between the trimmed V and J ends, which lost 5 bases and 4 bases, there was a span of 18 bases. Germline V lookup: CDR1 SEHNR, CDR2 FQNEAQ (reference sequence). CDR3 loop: CASSPTRSRAYNEQFF. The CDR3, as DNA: TGTGCCAGCAGCCCCACTAGGTCGAGGGCTTACAATGAGCAGTTCTTC.

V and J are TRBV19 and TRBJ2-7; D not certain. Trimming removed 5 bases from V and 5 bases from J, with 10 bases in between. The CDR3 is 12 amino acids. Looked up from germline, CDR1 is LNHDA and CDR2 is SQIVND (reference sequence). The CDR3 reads CASSLDGNEQYF. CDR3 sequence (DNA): TGTGCCAGTAGTCTCGATGGCAACGAGCAGTACTTC.